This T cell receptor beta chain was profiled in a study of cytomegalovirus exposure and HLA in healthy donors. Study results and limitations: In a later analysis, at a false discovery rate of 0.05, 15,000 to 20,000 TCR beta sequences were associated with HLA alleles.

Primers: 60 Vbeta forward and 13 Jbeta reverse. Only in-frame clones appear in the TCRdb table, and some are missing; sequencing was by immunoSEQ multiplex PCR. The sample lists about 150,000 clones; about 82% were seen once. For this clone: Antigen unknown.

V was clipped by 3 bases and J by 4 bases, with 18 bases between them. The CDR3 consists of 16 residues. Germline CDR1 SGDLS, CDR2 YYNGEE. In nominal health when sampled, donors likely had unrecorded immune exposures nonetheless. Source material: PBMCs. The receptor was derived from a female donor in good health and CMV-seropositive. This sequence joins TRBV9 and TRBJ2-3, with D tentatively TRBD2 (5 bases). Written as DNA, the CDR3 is TGTGCCAGCAGCGCCCGTCCCTTTCTCGGGGCAGATACGCAGTATTTT. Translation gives CASSARPFLGADTQYF.